Shown below are 20 T cell receptor beta chains from a single sample sequenced in a study of CD8+ T cells in alopecia areata. Cutaneous lymph node cells were pooled, and they were sorted using CD4, CD8alpha, NKG2D, NKG2ACE and other markers. cDNA serving as the sequencing template came from extracted, reverse transcribed RNA. The protocol was immunoSEQ multiplex PCR, while the TCRdb copy is restricted to in-frame clones and leaves out a portion. This sample has about 270,000 clones, each found more than once. The sequenced sample was CD4+ T cells sorted from a lymph node. The receptors here all came from a C3H/HeJ mouse with alopecia areata. The strain's MHC type: H2-k.

Only a few counts were recorded for this clone. Germline and genes here are mouse. Read sequence stops 4 residues before the CDR3 end, and the germline J gene provides the missing end. The sample carries other DNA sequences with the same CDR3. The J gene is TRBJ1-1, the V gene TRBV1; 10 nucleotides align to TRBD1. The CDR3 length is 13 residues. The germline CDR1 and CDR2 sequences are NSQYPW and LRSPGD (reference sequence). The CDR3 bases that were read are TGCACCTGCAGTGGAGGACAGGGGGCA. It specifies CTCSGGQGA. From start to end, the CDR3 is CTCSGGQGAEVFF.

Comments on this clone: Gene names denote mouse genes. The sequenced CDR3 bases are TGTGCCAGCAGGGGGACTGGGGGTGGAACAGAA. This translates into CASRGTGGGTE. The full CDR3 protein reads CASRGTGGGTETLYF. V gene TRBV19 combines with J gene TRBJ2-3; 11 bases map to TRBD2. The DNA ends 4 residues before the CDR3 does, and the rest of the CDR3 is filled in from the germline J gene. This CDR3 contains 15 residues. The V and J ends lost 5 bases and 4 bases, in that order; junction bases with no gene match: 6. CDR1 FNHDT and CDR2 SITEND come from the germline V gene (reference sequence). Combining the CDR3 with reference TRBV19 and TRBJ2-3 gives the whole variable domain GGIITQTPKFLIGQEGQKLTLKCQQNFNHDTMYWYRQDSGKGLRLIYYSITENDLQKGDLSEGYDASREKKSSFSLTVTSAQKNEMAVFLCASRGTGGGTETLYFGSGTRLTVL.

The sample holds a few counts of this clone. Gene labels here are mouse ones. The observed sequence ends 4 residues before the CDR3 terminus, with the missing tail filled in from the germline J gene. J is TRBJ2-7 and V is TRBV1; 8 nucleotides line up with TRBD1. Germline V lookup: CDR1 NSQYPW, CDR2 LRSPGD (reference sequence). V lost 2 bases to trimming and J lost 0 bases; unmatched junction nucleotides: 3. The length of the CDR3 is 15 residues. The CDR3 bases that were read are TGCACCTGCAGTGCACGGACAGGGCTCTCCTAT. Its protein is CTCSARTGLSY. The full-length CDR3 reads as CTCSARTGLSYEQYF. Full variable domain (outside the CDR3, taken from reference TRBV1 and TRBJ2-7): VTLLEQNPRWRLVPRGQAVNLRCILKNSQYPWMSWYQQDLQKQLQWLFTLRSPGDKEVKSLPGADYLATRVTDTELRLQVANMSQGRTLYCTCSARTGLSYEQYFGPGTRLTVL.

The sample holds a few counts of this clone. The genes are named according to mouse. The read is 4 residues too short to cover the CDR3 end, so that end is filled in from the germline J gene. V gene TRBV14 combines with J gene TRBJ2-2; 10 nucleotides line up with TRBD1. Germline CDR1 is SGHDT and CDR2 is FRDEAV. The CDR3 covers 14 residues. J lost 6 bases, V lost 4 bases, and 3 bases had no gene match. CDR3 DNA, as far as it was read: TGTGCCAGCAGTATGACAGGGGGCGCCGGG. Translated: CASSMTGGAG. The entire CDR3 is CASSMTGGAGQLYF.

This clone was counted between two and nine times. Each gene name is a mouse one. The read terminates 4 residues ahead of where the CDR3 ends, so the germline J gene completes it. V gene TRBV31 combines with J gene TRBJ2-7; no clear D. Germline CDR1 GKSSPN, CDR2 SITVG. Trimming shortened V by 0 bases and J by 3 bases, and 6 bases separated the two germline ends. There are 12 residues in the CDR3. Incomplete CDR3 DNA: TGTGCCTGGAGTCTCCCTGGCTAT. This translates into CAWSLPGY. The CDR3 in its entirety is CAWSLPGYEQYF.

About this clone itself: A much more abundant neighbour one base away suggests this may be a read error. Germline and genes: mouse. The CDR3 is cut off 4 residues early in the read; its end comes from the germline J gene. V is TRBV13-3 and J is TRBJ2-3, with 7 bases aligning to TRBD2. The CDR3 length is 15 residues. Germline V gene sequence: CDR1 NNHDY, CDR2 SYVADS. The junction had 5 bases not matched to a gene; V was cut back by 4 bases and J by 0 bases. CDR3 loop: CASSLWGTSAETLYF. The DNA read from the CDR3 is TGTGCCAGCAGTCTCTGGGGGACTAGTGCAGAA.

In this sample, this clone turned up a few times. Gene names and germline match the mouse. The read gets to within 4 residues of the CDR3 end, and the germline J gene fills in the rest. V is TRBV1 and J is TRBJ2-5, with D possibly TRBD2 on 5 matching bases. Trimming left V 4 bases short and J 3 bases short, with 5 bases between. Germline CDR1 NSQYPW, CDR2 LRSPGD (reference sequence). The CDR3 spans 12 residues. The part of the CDR3 DNA that was read is TGCACCTGCAGTGGGACTCAAGAC. Residues: CTCSGTQD. The whole CDR3 sequence reads CTCSGTQDTQYF.

About this clone: Any gene name here is a mouse gene name. Coverage ceases 4 residues before the CDR3 finishes, and the germline J gene fills in the end. The chain has TRBV1 and TRBJ2-3; 11 bases fit TRBD2. The V and J ends lost 7 bases and 1 base, in that order; junction bases with no gene match: 1. From germline, CDR1 is NSQYPW and CDR2 LRSPGD (reference sequence). The CDR3 consists of 14 residues. CDR3 residues: CTCMTGGGAETLYF. The CDR3 DNA, read in part, is TGCACCTGCATGACTGGGGGGGGTGCAGAA.

This clone appeared a few times. Mouse germline and gene names are used. The read finishes 4 residues shy of the CDR3 end, and the germline J gene is used to complete it. This specimen includes other DNA sequences encoding the same CDR3. The chain uses TRBV13-3 and TRBJ2-3; D unresolved. Germline V CDR1 and CDR2: NNHDY, SYVADS. The germline V and J ends were trimmed by 5 bases and 0 bases, with 7 bases remaining between them. The CDR3 has 13 residues. The CDR3 region is CASSPISAETLYF. CDR3 bases read: TGTGCCAGCAGCCCAATTAGTGCAGAA.

About this clone itself: Gene names and germline refer to mouse. The read ends 4 residues shy of where the CDR3 ends; the end is completed using the germline J gene. The chain is built from TRBV5 and TRBJ2-5; the D is unclear. This CDR3 is built from 15 residues. Germline loops: CDR1 LGHNA, CDR2 YNLKQL (reference sequence). V was trimmed by 0 bases and J by 0 bases, leaving 7 bases between them. The sequenced part of the CDR3 DNA is TGTGCCAGCAGCCAAGATCACTCTAACCAAGAC. Its translation: CASSQDHSNQD. The entire CDR3 protein reads CASSQDHSNQDTQYF.

Notes on this clone: Gene and germline names: mouse. Read coverage stops 4 residues before the CDR3 terminus; the germline J gene supplies the remainder. Other DNA sequences within the sample encode an identical CDR3. The chain has TRBV13-1 and TRBJ2-5; 7 bases match TRBD1. The CDR3 is made up of 15 amino acids. V shed 3 bases, J shed 0 bases, and the junction held 4 bases outside the gene matches. Germline values: CDR1 NSHNY, CDR2 SYGAGN. The CDR3 protein is CASSGDRVNQDTQYF. The CDR3 DNA, read in part, is TGTGCCAGCAGTGGCGACAGGGTTAACCAAGAC.

For this clone: Gene labels here are mouse ones. The sequenced fragment ends 4 residues before the CDR3 boundary, so the rest is inferred from the germline J gene. The chain couples TRBV13-1 to TRBJ1-1; the D is unclear. CDR1 and CDR2 from the germline V gene are NSHNY and SYGAGN. The CDR3 loop spans 14 amino acids. Trimming pared 4 bases from V and 0 bases from J, leaving 10 bases between. The CDR3 DNA, read in part, is TGTGCCAGCAGTTCTGCAGGATCAAACACA. Amino acid sequence: CASSSAGSNT. The whole CDR3 sequence is CASSSAGSNTEVFF.

Worth noting for this clone: Germline and genes here are mouse. The read ends 4 residues early relative to the CDR3; the germline J gene fills the gap. The rearrangement joins TRBV19 to TRBJ2-4; 9 bases map to TRBD2. CDR1 is FNHDT, CDR2 SITEND, per germline (reference sequence). This CDR3 contains 13 residues. The part of the CDR3 DNA that was read is TGTGCCAGCAGCCTGGGGGGGGGAAAC. Amino acids: CASSLGGGN. The whole CDR3 sequence is CASSLGGGNTLYF.

Of note for this clone: All gene names here are mouse names. The read gets to within 4 residues of the CDR3 end, and the germline J gene fills in the rest. V is TRBV17 and J is TRBJ1-1; a weak D match, TRBD1 (5 bases). Trimming stripped 0 bases from V and 1 base from J, with 6 bases between. Germline lookup yields CDR1 MNHDT and CDR2 YYDKIL. The CDR3 totals 14 residues. The CDR3 spells CASSRDRENTEVFF. The sequenced CDR3 bases are TGTGCTAGCAGTAGAGACAGGGAAAACACA. Drawing the rest from reference TRBV17 and TRBJ1-1, the complete variable domain is DTTVKQNPRYKLARVGKPVNLICSQTMNHDTMYWYQKKPNQAPKLLLFYYDKILNREADTFEKFQSSRPNNSFCSLYIGSAGLEYSAMYLCASSRDRENTEVFFGKGTRLTVV.

This clone was recorded a few times. Since a much larger clone is just one base distant, this may be a read error. Germline and genes here are mouse. The read finishes 4 residues shy of the CDR3 end, and the germline J gene is used to complete it. This same CDR3 is encoded by further DNA sequences in the sample. J is TRBJ2-1 and V is TRBV13-1; TRBD2 matches 9 bases. V was pared by 3 bases and J by 1 base, with 2 bases of the junction left unmatched. Looked up from germline, CDR1 is NSHNY and CDR2 is SYGAGN. The CDR3 length is 15 residues. CDR3 sequence: CASSAWGGNYAEQFF. The part of the CDR3 DNA that was read is TGTGCCAGCAGTGCCTGGGGGGGGAACTATGCT.

The table lists this clone with a few counts. All gene names here are mouse names. The read terminates 4 residues ahead of where the CDR3 ends, so the germline J gene completes it. This sample includes further DNA sequences coding for the same CDR3. J is TRBJ1-1 and V is TRBV14, with 7 bases lining up with TRBD1. The CDR3 has 14 amino acids. J gave up 0 bases and V 5 bases, and 4 bases lay outside the gene matches. CDR1 SGHDT and CDR2 FRDEAV come from the germline V gene. CDR3 sequence reads: CASSPQGANTEVFF. The sequenced CDR3 bases are TGTGCCAGCAGCCCTCAGGGGGCAAACACA.

Notes on this clone: Mouse germline and gene names are used. Read data end 4 residues before the CDR3 end; the end is taken from the germline J gene. Other DNA variants within this sample encode the same CDR3. The V gene is TRBV1, the J gene TRBJ2-3; 11 bases are a match to TRBD2. The CDR3 is 17 residues long. V shed 3 bases and J 0 bases; nucleotides not matched to a gene: 5. The germline CDR1 and CDR2 sequences are NSQYPW and LRSPGD (reference sequence). This CDR3 is CTCSAPGTGGSAETLYF. The CDR3 DNA, read in part, is TGCACCTGCAGTGCTCCCGGGACTGGGGGTAGTGCAGAA.

This clone was seen only a few times. Genes and germline come from the mouse. Coverage ceases 4 residues before the CDR3 finishes, and the germline J gene fills in the end. At the DNA level, this CDR3 is encoded by other sequences in the same sample as well. The chain combines TRBV13-1 with TRBJ1-2; 8 bases agree with TRBD1. The germline CDR1 and CDR2 sequences are NSHNY and SYGAGN. The CDR3 consists of 15 residues. V trimming: 3 bases; J trimming: 4 bases; junction bases outside the gene matches: 8. This CDR3 is CASSAPGQGGSDYTF. The sequenced CDR3 bases are TGTGCCAGCAGTGCTCCCGGACAGGGAGGCTCC.

This clone was observed a handful of times. Here the gene names and germline are mouse. Coverage ceases 4 residues before the CDR3 finishes, and the germline J gene fills in the end. Other DNA sequences in the same sample also yield this CDR3. The rearrangement links TRBV13-3 to TRBJ2-7, with 7 bases fitting TRBD2. V shed 5 bases, J shed 0 bases, and the junction held 5 bases outside the gene matches. The CDR3 contains 14 residues. Germline lookup yields CDR1 NNHDY and CDR2 SYVADS. CDR3 loop: CASSRWGSSYEQYF. The DNA read from the CDR3 is TGTGCCAGCAGCCGCTGGGGGAGCTCCTAT.

Worth noting for this clone: Gene names and germline match the mouse. The CDR3 end is not reached by the read, which stops 3 residues before it; the germline J gene fills it in. The V call is TRBV31, the J call TRBJ1-6; 10 bases line up with TRBD1. TRBJ1-6 falls under the ORF class, with uncertain function. J was trimmed by 7 bases and V by 1 base; bases with no gene match: 4. The CDR3 has 15 residues. Looked up from germline, CDR1 is GKSSPN and CDR2 is SITVG. Here the CDR3 reads CAWSRQGAVNSPLYF. CDR3 DNA (partial): TGTGCCTGGAGTCGACAGGGGGCGGTCAATTCGCCC.